Presented here are 21 T cell receptor beta chains from one specimen sequenced in a study of regulatory T cells in long-lasting Graves disease. The time point is: newly diagnosed GD, antithyroid drugs for less than 3 months. Researchers made the TCR library from RNA that was extracted from PBMCs. Construction of TCR beta libraries relied on iRepertoire HTBI primers and on Arm-PCR targeting CDR3 regions. In TCRdb, the multiplex PCR reads were re-called with MiXCR into one record per CDR3 protein. The table includes some 560,000 distinct CDR3 sequences, about 16% detected once. This sample was shared with a second study, whose subject was T cells in Graves' hyperthyroidism and ophthalmopathy.

The material sequenced was peripheral blood mononuclear cells (PBMCs), taken at new diagnosis, from a patient treated with antithyroid drugs. Every receptor here comes from a woman aged 40 to 65 with Graves disease.

This chain uses TRBV3-1 with TRBJ1-1; 8 nucleotides agree with TRBD1. In germline, CDR1 is LGHDT, CDR2 YNNKEL (reference sequence). J gave up 0 bases and V 1 base, and 1 base lay outside the gene matches. The CDR3 is made up of 15 amino acids. CDR3 coding DNA: TGTGCCAGCAGCCAAGCAGGGGGCCTGAACACTGAAGCTTTCTTT. It codes for CASSQAGGLNTEAFF.

This clonotype was counted many times. The V call is TRBV2, the J call TRBJ1-1; D is unresolved. Looked up from germline, CDR1 is SNHLY and CDR2 is FYNNEI. The CDR3 is made up of 13 amino acids. The V and J ends lost 4 bases and 5 bases respectively, with 11 bases between them. For the CDR3, the DNA is TGTGCCAGCAGTGTGGACGGCTCGACTGAAGCTTTCTTT. Amino acid sequence: CASSVDGSTEAFF.

The rearrangement joins TRBV20-1 to TRBJ2-7; the D is unclear. This CDR3 has 16 amino acids. Germline V lookup: CDR1 DFQATT, CDR2 SNEGSKA (reference sequence). V was pared by 1 base and J by 2 bases, with 18 bases between. The CDR3 DNA follows: TGCAGTGCTAGAGTGGTTCTCAATGATGATCCCTACGAGCAGTACTTC. It translates to CSARVVLNDDPYEQYF.

This clonotype came up many times. This chain links TRBV12-3 or TRBV12-4 with TRBJ2-1; D perhaps matches TRBD1 (6 bases). This CDR3 has 12 amino acids. V was clipped by 4 bases and J by 9 bases, with 10 bases between them. For the CDR3, the DNA is TGTGCCAGCAGTTCTACCAGGGGTGAGCAGTTCTTC. It encodes CASSSTRGEQFF.

The chain has TRBV6-2 or TRBV6-3 and TRBJ2-1; 14 bases match TRBD2. The V and J ends lost 0 bases and 4 bases, in that order; junction bases with no gene match: 2. CDR3 length equals 17 residues. Germline V gene data show CDR1 as MNHEY and CDR2 as SVGEGT. The CDR3 region is CASSYSGLAGVYNEQFF. The CDR3 DNA sequence: TGTGCCAGCAGTTACTCGGGACTAGCGGGGGTATACAATGAGCAGTTCTTC.

This clonotype was seen at least ten times. The rearrangement joins TRBV9 to TRBJ2-1, with 8 bases matching TRBD2. The V gene end was trimmed by 0 bases and the J gene end by 7 bases; junction bases not matched to a gene: 6. This CDR3 has 15 amino acids. Germline values: CDR1 SGDLS, CDR2 YYNGEE. The CDR3 sequence is CASSVGAGAMNEQFF. The CDR3 nucleotides read TGTGCCAGCAGCGTAGGAGCGGGGGCCATGAATGAGCAGTTCTTC.

This clonotype was seen ten or more times. This chain joins TRBV5-1 and TRBJ1-4; D not certain. This CDR3 has 14 residues. Germline CDR1 reads SGHRS; CDR2 reads YFSETQ. The germline V and J ends were trimmed by 4 bases and 5 bases, with 12 bases remaining between them. CDR3 in amino acids: CASSPQLPNEKLFF. The CDR3 DNA sequence: TGCGCCAGCAGCCCACAGTTGCCGAATGAAAAACTGTTTTTT. Filled out from reference TRBV5-1 and TRBJ1-4, the complete variable domain reads KAGVTQTPRYLIKTRGQQVTLSCSPISGHRSVSWYQQTPGQGLQFLFEYFSETQRNKGNFPGRFSGRQFSNSRSEMNVSTLELGDSALYLCASSPQLPNEKLFFGSGTQLSVL.

The J gene is TRBJ2-7, the V gene TRBV18; the match to TRBD1 covers 9 bases. The trim removed 5 bases at V and 4 bases at J, leaving 12 bases unmatched. The CDR3 consists of 16 residues. Germline values: CDR1 KGHSH, CDR2 LQKENI. Here the CDR3 reads CASSVRGTGGAYEQYF. Here the CDR3 DNA reads TGTGCCAGCTCAGTGCGGGGAACAGGGGGCGCTTACGAGCAGTACTTC.

This clonotype was observed at least ten times. V is TRBV6-9 and J is TRBJ2-5; possibly TRBD1 for D (6 bases). V was shortened by 3 bases and J by 0 bases, with 20 bases between the two germline ends. Germline lookup yields CDR1 MNHGY and CDR2 SVAAGI. The CDR3 covers 18 residues. In DNA form, the CDR3 reads TGTGCCAGCAGTTACTCGAACAGGGCGCTTTGGAACCAAGAGACCCAGTACTTC. This sequence encodes CASSYSNRALWNQETQYF.

This clonotype came up a few times. The genes are TRBV27 and TRBJ2-3; 11 bases line up with TRBD1. Germline trimming cut 4 bases from V and 5 bases from J; bases unmatched to any gene: 8. This CDR3 has 16 amino acids. Germline assignment: CDR1 MNHEY and CDR2 SMNVEV (reference sequence). In DNA form, the CDR3 reads TGTGCCAGCAGTTCAATGGACAGGGGGCGAGTAGATACGCAGTATTTT. This encodes CASSSMDRGRVDTQYF.

At least ten counts were recorded for this clonotype. The chain recombines TRBV3-1 with TRBJ1-3; D not certain. Germline V gene sequence: CDR1 LGHDT, CDR2 YNNKEL (reference sequence). CDR3 length: 14 residues. The V gene lost 6 bases and the J gene lost 0 bases, with 9 bases spanning the gap. CDR3 coding DNA: TGTGCCAGCAGTCTCATGGACTCTGGAAACACCATATATTTT. This gives the protein CASSLMDSGNTIYF.

At least ten counts were recorded for this clonotype. The chain couples TRBV27 to TRBJ1-1; D is possibly TRBD1 (5 bases). Germline CDR1 is MNHEY and CDR2 is SMNVEV (reference sequence). This CDR3 comprises 14 residues. V was clipped by 6 bases and J by 3 bases, with 14 bases between them. The CDR3 DNA sequence: TGTGCCAGCAGACTCCTGACGGGACACACTGAAGCTTTCTTT. Protein product: CASRLLTGHTEAFF.

This clonotype has at least ten counts. This rearrangement joins TRBV30 to TRBJ2-5, with D possibly TRBD2 on 6 matching bases. V lost 0 bases, J lost 4 bases, and 15 bases lay in between. The CDR3 runs to 15 residues. The V gene's germline CDR1 is GTSNPN and CDR2 SVGIG (reference sequence). This chain's CDR3 is CAWSVPWRGRETQYF. The CDR3 DNA is TGTGCCTGGAGTGTACCTTGGAGGGGCCGAGAGACCCAGTACTTC.

This clonotype occurred a few times. The chain has TRBV29-1 and TRBJ1-2, with 9 bases that match TRBD1. The CDR3 contains 14 residues. The junction had 11 bases not matched to a gene; V was cut back by 6 bases and J by 6 bases. Germline V lookup: CDR1 SQVTM, CDR2 ANQGSEA. In nucleotides, the CDR3 is TGCAGCGTCGGATCAGACAGGGGGTTGAATGGCTACACCTTC. Protein sequence: CSVGSDRGLNGYTF.

The chain recombines TRBV7-6 with TRBJ1-3; 9 bases align to TRBD1. The junction had 5 bases not matched to a gene; V was cut back by 4 bases and J by 4 bases. The CDR3 loop spans 15 amino acids. Germline CDR1 reads SGHVS; CDR2 reads FNYEAQ. The CDR3 spells CASSSGTGSGNTIYF. The CDR3 region has the DNA TGTGCCAGCAGCTCCGGGACAGGGTCAGGAAACACCATATATTTT.

The sample holds many counts of this clonotype. V gene TRBV10-3 combines with J gene TRBJ1-2; 9 positions match TRBD1. CDR1 and CDR2 (germline): ENHRY, SYGVKD. V gave up 7 bases and J gave up 4 bases; unmatched junction bases: 7. The CDR3 spans 14 residues. CDR3 DNA sequence: TGTGCCATCACCCGGGACAGGGCCGCCTATGGCTACACCTTC. This sequence encodes CAITRDRAAYGYTF.

The CDR3 bases are TGTGCCAGCAGCTTGGACAACAGGGGCACTGAAGCTTTCTTT. It yields the protein CASSLDNRGTEAFF. The J gene is TRBJ1-1, the V gene TRBV5-4; 7 nucleotides align to TRBD1. Germline assignment: CDR1 SGHNT and CDR2 YYREEE (reference sequence). J lost 4 bases, V lost 0 bases, and 3 bases had no gene match. The CDR3 totals 14 residues.

The CDR3 DNA reads TGTGCCAGCAGCTATGGAACAGGAGCCGAGCAGTACTTC. Amino acids: CASSYGTGAEQYF. This chain joins TRBV7-9 and TRBJ2-7; TRBD1 is a possible D gene (5 bases). Germline lookup yields CDR1 SEHNR and CDR2 FQNEAQ (reference sequence). Trimming left V 4 bases short and J 6 bases short, with 13 bases between. The CDR3 has 13 residues. The entire variable domain, with the rest obtained from reference TRBV7-9 and TRBJ2-7, is as follows: DTGVSQNPRHKITKRGQNVTFRCDPISEHNRLYWYRQTLGQGPEFLTYFQNEAQLEKSRLLSDRFSAERPKGSFSTLEIQRTEQGDSAMYLCASSYGTGAEQYFGPGTRLTVT.

This clonotype was observed at least ten times. Germline is not matched at one junction end, which may reflect a read error. This chain joins TRBV2 and TRBJ2-5; D may be TRBD1 (6 bases). Germline CDR1 SNHLY, CDR2 FYNNEI. The CDR3 contains 12 residues. CDR3 residues: CASSVPPGPQGF. For the CDR3, the DNA is TGTGCCAGCAGTGTCCCCCCGGGACCACAGGGCTTC.

Ten or more counts support this clonotype. CDR3 DNA: TGTGCCAGCAGCTTAGTGACCGAGCAGTACTTC. Protein: CASSLVTEQYF. The gene calls are TRBV5-8 and TRBJ2-7; D is unclear. V was cut by 2 bases and J by 6 bases, with 6 bases left in between. Germline V CDR1 and CDR2: SGHTS, YDEGEE. This CDR3 region has 11 residues.

V is TRBV2 and J is TRBJ1-3, with TRBD1 matching over 9 bases. V was clipped by 2 bases and J by 0 bases; unmatched bases: 14. The CDR3 is 20 residues long. The germline CDR1 and CDR2 sequences are SNHLY and FYNNEI. CDR3 sequence reads: CASSENGGRTGAISGNTIYF. The CDR3 bases are TGTGCCAGCAGTGAAAACGGGGGTAGGACAGGGGCAATCTCTGGAAACACCATATATTTT. The full variable domain, in which reference TRBV2 and TRBJ1-3 provide the parts outside the CDR3, is EPEVTQTPSHQVTQMGQEVILRCVPISNHLYFYWYRQILGQKVEFLVSFYNNEISEKSEIFDDQFSVERPDGSNFTLKIRSTKLEDSAMYFCASSENGGRTGAISGNTIYFGEGSWLTVV.